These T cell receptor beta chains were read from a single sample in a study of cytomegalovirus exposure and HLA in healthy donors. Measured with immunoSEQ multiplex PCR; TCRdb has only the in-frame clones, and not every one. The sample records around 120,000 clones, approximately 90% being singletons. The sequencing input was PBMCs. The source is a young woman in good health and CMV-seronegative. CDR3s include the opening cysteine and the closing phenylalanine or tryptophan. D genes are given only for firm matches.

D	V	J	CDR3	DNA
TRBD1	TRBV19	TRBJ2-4	CASTDRPRDRTKNIQYF	TGTGCCAGTACTGATCGGCCCCGGGACAGGACTAAAAACATTCAGTACTTC
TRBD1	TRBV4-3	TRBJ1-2	CASSQAGQGFDYGYTF	TGCGCCAGCAGCCAAGCCGGACAGGGTTTCGACTATGGCTACACCTTC
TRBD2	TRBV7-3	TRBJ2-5	CASSLILADQETQYF	TGTGCCAGCAGCTTAATACTAGCGGACCAAGAGACCCAGTACTTC
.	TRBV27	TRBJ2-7	CASSSTANRGWEQYF	TGTGCCAGCAGTTCCACGGCTAATAGGGGGTGGGAGCAGTACTTC
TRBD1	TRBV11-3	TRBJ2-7	CASSGDGTGSYEQYF	TGTGCCAGCAGCGGGGACGGGACAGGGTCCTACGAGCAGTACTTC
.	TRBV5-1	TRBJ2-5	CASSVGQSPGTQYF	TGCGCCAGCAGCGTCGGACAGTCGCCGGGGACCCAGTACTTC
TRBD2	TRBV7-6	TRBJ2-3	CASSLAGGLAGDTQYF	TGTGCCAGCAGCTTAGCGGGAGGACTAGCTGGGGATACGCAGTATTTT
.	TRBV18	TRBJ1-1	CASSPSTQGPNTEAFF	TGTGCCAGCTCACCAAGTACACAGGGACCGAACACTGAAGCTTTCTTT
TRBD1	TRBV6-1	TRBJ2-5	CASSGGQGARETQYF	TGTGCCAGCAGTGGGGGACAGGGGGCTAGGGAGACCCAGTACTTC
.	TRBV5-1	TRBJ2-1	CASSLGQTYNEQFF	TGCGCCAGCAGCCTAGGACAGACTTACAATGAGCAGTTCTTC
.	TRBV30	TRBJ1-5	CAWNRESNQPQHF	TGTGCCTGGAACAGGGAAAGCAATCAGCCCCAGCATTTT
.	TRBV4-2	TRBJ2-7	CASSQVARRELEQYF	TGTGCCAGCAGCCAAGTGGCTAGGAGGGAGCTCGAGCAGTACTTC
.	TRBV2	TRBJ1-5	CASSEASGNQPQHF	TGTGCCAGCAGTGAGGCCTCCGGCAATCAGCCCCAGCATTTT
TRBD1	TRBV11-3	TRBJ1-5	CASSRGTGSFNQPQHF	TGTGCCAGCAGCCGCGGGACAGGGTCGTTCAATCAGCCCCAGCATTTT
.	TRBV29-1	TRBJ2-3	CSALLASLRPSTDTQYF	TGCAGCGCCCTACTAGCCTCCCTACGCCCTAGCACAGATACGCAGTATTTT
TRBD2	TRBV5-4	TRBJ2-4	CASSPGLAVAKNIQYF	TGTGCCAGCAGCCCGGGACTAGCGGTGGCCAAAAACATTCAGTACTTC
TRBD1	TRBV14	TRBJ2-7	CASSLPGQGSYEQYF	TGTGCCAGCAGCCTCCCGGGACAGGGTAGCTACGAGCAGTACTTC
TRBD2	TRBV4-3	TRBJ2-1	CASSQKAGGDYNEQFF	TGCGCCAGCAGCCAAAAAGCGGGAGGAGACTACAATGAGCAGTTCTTC
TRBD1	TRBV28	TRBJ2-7	CASRRTGFEQYF	TGTGCCAGCAGGCGGACAGGGTTTGAGCAGTACTTC
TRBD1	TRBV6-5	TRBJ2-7	CASSYSGGQGTAEQYF	TGTGCCAGCAGTTACTCTGGAGGACAGGGAACCGCCGAGCAGTACTTC